The 21 T cell receptor beta chains presented below share a single source sample, sequenced in a study of T cell changes during pregnancy in multiple sclerosis. Only in-frame clones appear in the TCRdb table, and some are missing; sequencing was by immunoSEQ multiplex PCR. The table has approximately 43,000 clones, about 94% seen once. This specimen consisted of CD8+ T cells from peripheral blood mononuclear cells, obtained after pregnancy. The receptors derive from a female donor with multiple sclerosis, enrolled in a pregnancy study.

The chain links TRBV15 to TRBJ1-2; 7 nucleotides agree with TRBD1. Looked up from germline, CDR1 is LNHNV and CDR2 is YYDKDF (reference sequence). The ends lost 1 base at V and 8 bases at J; junction bases unmatched: 10. This CDR3 comprises 15 residues. CDR3 in amino acids: CATSRVKTGVVGYTF. The CDR3 coding sequence is TGTGCCACCAGCAGAGTAAAAACAGGGGTCGTAGGCTACACCTTC.

This sequence joins TRBV19 and TRBJ2-1; 12 bases match TRBD2. V shed 6 bases, J shed 8 bases, and the junction held 8 bases outside the gene matches. Germline lookup yields CDR1 LNHDA and CDR2 SQIVND (reference sequence). This CDR3 region has 15 residues. Written as DNA, the CDR3 is TGTGCCAGTAGGATCCTAGCGGGAGGGCCCGATGAGCAGTTCTTC. This codes for CASRILAGGPDEQFF.

This clone was seen a single time. The J gene is TRBJ2-2, the V gene TRBV13; 7 bases are a match to TRBD1. The V gene's germline CDR1 is PRHDT and CDR2 FYEKMQ (reference sequence). CDR3 length equals 16 residues. Trimming took 6 bases from V and 2 from J; bases not matched to a gene: 9. The CDR3 here is CASSRAGQANTGELFF. The CDR3 DNA is TGTGCCAGCAGTCGCGCCGGACAGGCCAACACCGGGGAGCTGTTTTTT.

This clone appeared a single time. This chain uses TRBV6-5 with TRBJ2-7; 8 bases agree with TRBD2. The CDR3 loop spans 13 amino acids. Trimming cost V 2 bases and J 4 bases; bases outside gene matches: 1. CDR1 is MNHEY, CDR2 SVGAGI, per germline. The CDR3 nucleotides are TGTGCCAGCAGTTACGGGACTAGATACGAGCAGTACTTC. This sequence encodes CASSYGTRYEQYF.

The chain has TRBV28 and TRBJ2-3, with a possible D match to TRBD2 (5 bases). There are 14 residues in the CDR3. The V gene lost 6 bases and the J gene lost 2 bases, with 12 bases spanning the gap. Germline values: CDR1 MDHEN, CDR2 SYDVKM. CDR3 loop: CASSLEGATDTQYF. The CDR3 region has the DNA TGTGCCAGCAGCCTAGAGGGAGCCACAGATACGCAGTATTTT.

This clone came up once. The rearrangement uses TRBV25-1 and TRBJ1-4, with D maybe TRBD1 (5 bases). The germline V gene has CDR1 MGHDK and CDR2 SYGVNS. Trimming removed 6 bases at V and 6 bases at J, with 17 bases between. There are 15 residues in the CDR3. CDR3 sequence: CASRPSPREDEKLFF. The CDR3 coding sequence is TGTGCCAGCAGGCCCTCCCCCAGGGAGGATGAAAAACTGTTTTTT.

This chain uses TRBV11-2 with TRBJ1-4; 8 bases are shared with TRBD1. The CDR3 totals 14 residues. J lost 8 bases, V lost 6 bases, and 8 bases had no gene match. Germline CDR1 and CDR2: SGHAT and FQNNGV. The CDR3 DNA sequence: TGTGCCAGCAGGTCTCAGGGGGCTGGGGAAAAACTGTTTTTT. This sequence encodes CASRSQGAGEKLFF.

V gene TRBV5-1 combines with J gene TRBJ2-3; 13 bases are shared with TRBD2. CDR1 is SGHRS and CDR2 is YFSETQ in the germline V gene. This CDR3 region has 17 residues. Germline trimming cut 3 bases from V and 4 bases from J; bases unmatched to any gene: 8. CDR3: CASSYFGLAGVSDTQYF. The CDR3 nucleotides are TGCGCCAGCAGCTACTTCGGACTAGCGGGAGTGTCAGATACGCAGTATTTT. The whole variable domain, filled in from reference TRBV5-1 and TRBJ2-3, reads KAGVTQTPRYLIKTRGQQVTLSCSPISGHRSVSWYQQTPGQGLQFLFEYFSETQRNKGNFPGRFSGRQFSNSRSEMNVSTLELGDSALYLCASSYFGLAGVSDTQYFGPGTRLTVL.

J is TRBJ1-2 and V is TRBV4-1, with 7 bases that match TRBD1. V shed 3 bases and J 5 bases; nucleotides not matched to a gene: 21. CDR1 MGHRA and CDR2 YSYEKL come from the germline V gene. The CDR3 spans 19 residues. The CDR3 nucleotides are TGCGCCAGCAGCCACCCGAGCCTGATTGACAGGGTGATTGAGTATGGCTACACCTTC. This sequence encodes CASSHPSLIDRVIEYGYTF.

The V call is TRBV5-3, the J call TRBJ1-5, with TRBD1 matching 9 bases. TRBV5-3 falls under the ORF class, with uncertain function. V shed 4 bases and J 6 bases; nucleotides not matched to a gene: 11. The CDR3 sequence is 16 residues long. CDR3 sequence (DNA): TGTGCCAGAAGCCCTAATGGACAGGGGCCTCGTCAGCCCCAGCATTTT. This translates into CARSPNGQGPRQPQHF.

This clone has only a few counts. This chain links TRBV6-1 with TRBJ2-7; 8 positions match TRBD1. The CDR3 is 13 residues long. With V trimmed by 5 bases and J by 6 bases, 6 bases remained unmatched. Germline loops: CDR1 MNHNS, CDR2 SASEGT. CDR3 nucleotides: TGTGCCAGCAGTACGGGACAGGTCTCCGAGCAGTACTTC. Its translation: CASSTGQVSEQYF.

The chain couples TRBV5-8 to TRBJ2-1; 7 bases align to TRBD2. The V gene end was trimmed by 7 bases and the J gene end by 1 base; junction bases not matched to a gene: 11. Germline V gene lookup returns CDR1 SGHTS and CDR2 YDEGEE. This CDR3 is 16 amino acids long. CDR3 DNA: TGTGCCAGCGTACCTCCGGGACTAAGTTCCTACAATGAGCAGTTCTTC. Its translation: CASVPPGLSSYNEQFF. The whole variable domain, filled in from reference TRBV5-8 and TRBJ2-1, reads EAGVTQSPTHLIKTRGQQATLRCSPISGHTSVYWYQQALGLGLQFLLWYDEGEERNRGNFPPRFSGRQFPNYSSELNVNALELEDSALYLCASVPPGLSSYNEQFFGPGTRLTVL.

V and J are TRBV19 and TRBJ2-6; TRBD1 is a possible D gene (5 bases). Germline V gene lookup returns CDR1 LNHDA and CDR2 SQIVND (reference sequence). The length of the CDR3 is 19 residues. V gave up 3 bases and J gave up 0 bases, with 18 bases separating them. CDR3 nucleotides: TGTGCCAGTAGTATCTTCTGGGGCAGGGTGAGCTCTGGGGCCAACGTCCTGACTTTC. It yields the protein CASSIFWGRVSSGANVLTF.

This chain uses TRBV5-1 with TRBJ2-1; tentative D call: TRBD1 (6 bases). Germline CDR1 SGHRS, CDR2 YFSETQ. The CDR3 runs 13 residues. Deletions cut 4 bases from V and 3 bases from J, with 8 bases between. CDR3 sequence: CASSLTGYNEQFF. The CDR3 DNA follows: TGCGCCAGCAGCCTGACAGGCTACAATGAGCAGTTCTTC.

This clone was counted once. V and J are TRBV7-2 and TRBJ1-1; D not resolved. The germline gives CDR1 SGHTA, CDR2 FQGNSA. Trimming took 5 bases from V and 6 from J, leaving 10 bases between them. This CDR3 is built from 12 residues. Written as DNA, the CDR3 is TGTGCCAGCAGCCCTAGCGTTCCTGAAGCTTTCTTT. It yields the protein CASSPSVPEAFF.

CDR3 sequence: CASSHEAGATDTQYF. CDR3 nucleotides: TGTGCCAGCAGCCATGAGGCGGGAGCCACAGATACGCAGTATTTT. V and J are TRBV4-2 and TRBJ2-3, with 7 bases identical to TRBD2. V dropped 3 bases and J dropped 2; count of bases not matched to a gene: 5. The germline V gene has CDR1 LGHNA and CDR2 YNFKEQ. This CDR3 region has 15 residues.

The chain combines TRBV2 with TRBJ2-2; D is ambiguous. V shed 7 bases and J shed 3 bases, with 6 bases lying between them. The germline gives CDR1 SNHLY, CDR2 FYNNEI. The CDR3 has 12 residues. CDR3 sequence (DNA): TGTGCCAGCACAGTCGACACCGGGGAGCTGTTTTTT. Residues: CASTVDTGELFF. Together with reference TRBV2 and TRBJ2-2, the CDR3 gives the full variable domain: EPEVTQTPSHQVTQMGQEVILRCVPISNHLYFYWYRQILGQKVEFLVSFYNNEISEKSEIFDDQFSVERPDGSNFTLKIRSTKLEDSAMYFCASTVDTGELFFGEGSRLTVL.

The chain links TRBV15 to TRBJ1-2; the D is unclear. This CDR3 region has 13 residues. Germline values: CDR1 LNHNV, CDR2 YYDKDF (reference sequence). Trimming removed 0 bases at V and 5 bases at J, with 7 bases between. The CDR3 here is CATSREWEYGYTF. As DNA, the CDR3 is TGTGCCACCAGCAGAGAATGGGAGTATGGCTACACCTTC.

The CDR3 coding sequence is TGTGCCAGTTTCAGGGCAACTGAAGCTTTCTTT. This translates into CASFRATEAFF. J is TRBJ1-1 and V is TRBV19, with D maybe TRBD1 (5 bases). Per germline, CDR1 LNHDA and CDR2 SQIVND (reference sequence). V lost 8 bases, J lost 5 bases, and 9 bases lay in between. The CDR3 consists of 11 residues.

This clone was counted a single time. The chain recombines TRBV4-3 with TRBJ2-1, with D maybe TRBD1 (6 bases). In germline, CDR1 is LGHNA, CDR2 YSLEER. V lost 2 bases to trimming and J lost 14 bases, with 22 bases between them. The CDR3 sequence is 15 residues long. The DNA of the CDR3 is TGCGCCAGCAGCCAATCATACCCCAGCCAGGCAGGGGAGTTCTTC. This encodes CASSQSYPSQAGEFF.

The chain carries TRBV19 and TRBJ2-7; D possibly corresponds to TRBD2 (6 bases). Germline assignment: CDR1 LNHDA and CDR2 SQIVND (reference sequence). The CDR3 has 15 residues. V was trimmed by 5 bases and J by 1 base, leaving 15 bases between them. Here the CDR3 reads CASSGPGLRSYEQYF. CDR3 bases: TGTGCCAGTAGTGGACCGGGACTGCGGTCCTACGAGCAGTACTTC. Using reference TRBV19 and TRBJ2-7 for the parts outside the CDR3, the full variable domain is DGGITQSPKYLFRKEGQNVTLSCEQNLNHDAMYWYRQDPGQGLRLIYYSQIVNDFQKGDIAEGYSVSREKKESFPLTVTSAQKNPTAFYLCASSGPGLRSYEQYFGPGTRLTVT.